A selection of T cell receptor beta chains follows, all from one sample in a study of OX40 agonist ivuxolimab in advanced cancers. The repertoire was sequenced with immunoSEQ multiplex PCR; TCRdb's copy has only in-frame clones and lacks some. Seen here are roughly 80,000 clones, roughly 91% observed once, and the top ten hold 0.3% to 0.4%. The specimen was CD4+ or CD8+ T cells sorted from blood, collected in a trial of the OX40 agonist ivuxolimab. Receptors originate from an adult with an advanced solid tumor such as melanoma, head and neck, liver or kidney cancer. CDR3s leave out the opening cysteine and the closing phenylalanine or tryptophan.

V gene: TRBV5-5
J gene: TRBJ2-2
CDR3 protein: ASSFPAPNTGELF

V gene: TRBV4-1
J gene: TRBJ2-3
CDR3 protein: ASSQPGHIDTQY

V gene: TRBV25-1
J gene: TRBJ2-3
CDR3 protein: ASSLAGPSTDTQY

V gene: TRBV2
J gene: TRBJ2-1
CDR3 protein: ASSGDAAEQF

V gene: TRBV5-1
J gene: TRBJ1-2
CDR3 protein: ASSPKTGYGYT

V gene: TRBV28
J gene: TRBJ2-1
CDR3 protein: ASSLRNEQF

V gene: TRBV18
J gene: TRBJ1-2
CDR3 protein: ASSPRDAMYGYT

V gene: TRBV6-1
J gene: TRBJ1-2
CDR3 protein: ASRGTGNYGYT

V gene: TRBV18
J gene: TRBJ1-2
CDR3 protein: ASSPEATSTYGYT

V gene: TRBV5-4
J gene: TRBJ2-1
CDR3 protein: ASSADRAVYNEQF

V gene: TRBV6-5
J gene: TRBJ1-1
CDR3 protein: ASSYTRKTEAF

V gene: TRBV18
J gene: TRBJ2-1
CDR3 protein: ASSPPIRNEQF

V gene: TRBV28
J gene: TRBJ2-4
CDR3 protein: ASSPPGRVNIQY

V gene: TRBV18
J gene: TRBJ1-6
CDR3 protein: ASSGTHGGGNSPLH

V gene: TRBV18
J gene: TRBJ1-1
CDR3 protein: ASSGTTRALNTEAF

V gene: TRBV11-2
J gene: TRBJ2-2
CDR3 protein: ASSLDFTGELF

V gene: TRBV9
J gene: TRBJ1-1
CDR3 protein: ASSVGGTNTEAF

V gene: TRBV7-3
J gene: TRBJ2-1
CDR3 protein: ASSFGTSSEQF

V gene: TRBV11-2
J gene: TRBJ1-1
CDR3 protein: ASSSDRGRGAF

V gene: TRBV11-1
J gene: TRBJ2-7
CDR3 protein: ASSFSPSDGEQY

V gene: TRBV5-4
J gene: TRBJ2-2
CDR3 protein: ASSLEQGVGQLF

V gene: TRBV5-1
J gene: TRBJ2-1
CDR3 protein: ASSETSGGASYNEQF

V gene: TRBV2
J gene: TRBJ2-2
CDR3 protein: ASRTGTADGELF

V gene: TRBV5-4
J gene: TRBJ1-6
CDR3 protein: ASSLGAGAGNSPLH

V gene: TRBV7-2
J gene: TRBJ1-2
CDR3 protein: ASSHSGTTANYGYT

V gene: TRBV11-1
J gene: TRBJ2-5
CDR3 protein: ASSVGGQLGETQY